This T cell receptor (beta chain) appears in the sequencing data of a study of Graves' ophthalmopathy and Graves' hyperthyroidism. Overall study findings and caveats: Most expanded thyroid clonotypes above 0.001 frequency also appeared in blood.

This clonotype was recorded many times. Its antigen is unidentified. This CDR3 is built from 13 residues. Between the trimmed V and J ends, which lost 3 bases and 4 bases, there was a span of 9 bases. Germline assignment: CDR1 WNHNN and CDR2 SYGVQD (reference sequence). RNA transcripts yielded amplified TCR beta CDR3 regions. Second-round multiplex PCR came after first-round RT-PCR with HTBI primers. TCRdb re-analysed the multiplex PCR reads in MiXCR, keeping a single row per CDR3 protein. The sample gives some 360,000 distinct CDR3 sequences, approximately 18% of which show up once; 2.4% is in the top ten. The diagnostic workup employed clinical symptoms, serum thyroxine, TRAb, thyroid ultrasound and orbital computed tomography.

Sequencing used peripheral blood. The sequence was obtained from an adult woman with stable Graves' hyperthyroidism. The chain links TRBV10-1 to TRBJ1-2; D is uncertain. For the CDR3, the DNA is TGCGCCAGCAGTGAAAATCACGGCTATGGCTACACCTTC. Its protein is CASSENHGYGYTF.